These T cell receptor beta chains were read from a single sample in a study of PD-L1 blockade in urothelial cancer. Only in-frame clones appear in the TCRdb table, and some are missing; sequencing was by immunoSEQ multiplex PCR. The table lists about 48,000 clones, 75% to 90% of them singletons. Sequencing was performed on PBMCs, taken around atezolizumab (anti-PD-L1) treatment. The origin of the receptors is a man aged 55-75 years with urothelial cancer. Each CDR3 is given without its conserved first and last residue. The order of the fields is V gene, D gene, CDR3 protein. D genes are given only for firm matches.

v_gene: TRBV6-6; d_gene: .; CDR3aa: ASSYSIRGSPLH
v_gene: TRBV13; d_gene: .; CDR3aa: ASSLRGGRTNEKLF
v_gene: TRBV5-1; d_gene: TRBD1; CDR3aa: ASSLGGTGAGANVLT
v_gene: TRBV6-5; d_gene: TRBD1; CDR3aa: ASTRQGARGGYT
v_gene: TRBV5-1; d_gene: TRBD1; CDR3aa: ASKYLGGAGYNEQF
v_gene: TRBV7-8; d_gene: TRBD1; CDR3aa: ASSLVTGSETQY
v_gene: TRBV20-1; d_gene: .; CDR3aa: SATVNTEAF
v_gene: TRBV5-1; d_gene: TRBD2; CDR3aa: ASSYGLATRTDTQY
v_gene: TRBV19; d_gene: .; CDR3aa: ASSVLRGEETQY
v_gene: TRBV7-2; d_gene: .; CDR3aa: ASSLGGGFGSPLH
v_gene: TRBV7-6; d_gene: TRBD1; CDR3aa: ASSLGQGANYGYT
v_gene: TRBV10-2; d_gene: .; CDR3aa: ASRAQVGRGEKLF
v_gene: TRBV7-6; d_gene: TRBD1; CDR3aa: ASSVGQAQY
v_gene: TRBV4-3; d_gene: TRBD2; CDR3aa: ASSLGTSGVNEQF
v_gene: TRBV29-1; d_gene: .; CDR3aa: SVEGTVRETQY
v_gene: TRBV18; d_gene: .; CDR3aa: ASSQYGGQSNQPQH
v_gene: TRBV7-9; d_gene: TRBD1; CDR3aa: ASSLGVTGDSNQPQH
v_gene: TRBV5-6; d_gene: .; CDR3aa: ASSRAGRAEAF
v_gene: TRBV11-3; d_gene: .; CDR3aa: AASTGSQVYNEQF
v_gene: TRBV19; d_gene: TRBD1; CDR3aa: ASSIRHTGAYEQY
v_gene: TRBV7-7; d_gene: TRBD1; CDR3aa: ASSEAGQGLRTDTQY
v_gene: TRBV6-1; d_gene: .; CDR3aa: ASSDWAESEAF
v_gene: TRBV27; d_gene: .; CDR3aa: ASSSVNRITEAF
v_gene: TRBV9; d_gene: TRBD2; CDR3aa: ASSVGGTSSGETQY
v_gene: TRBV30; d_gene: .; CDR3aa: AWSAPGLVYGYT
v_gene: TRBV30; d_gene: .; CDR3aa: AWRLRGSYEQY
v_gene: TRBV7-9; d_gene: .; CDR3aa: ASSLGGAEAF
v_gene: TRBV2; d_gene: .; CDR3aa: ASSEAYKGEEQY
v_gene: TRBV13; d_gene: TRBD1; CDR3aa: ASSKEGAVEKLF
v_gene: TRBV6-1; d_gene: .; CDR3aa: ASSERQNHQPQH
v_gene: TRBV4-3; d_gene: TRBD1; CDR3aa: ASSQGTGANYGYT